These 5 T cell receptor beta chains share one sample of origin, sequenced in a study of radiotherapy plus CTLA-4 blockade in lung cancer. Data came from immunoSEQ multiplex PCR; TCRdb stores just in-frame clones and leaves some out. The sample has nearly 110,000 clones; roughly 84% are singletons. The source was peripheral blood, collected from a patient treated with radiotherapy plus ipilimumab. These receptors came from a human donor with non-small cell lung cancer that progressed on radiotherapy plus ipilimumab. Some clones in this sample may be carry-over from other donors' samples.

On this clone itself: Other DNA sequences in the sample encode the same CDR3. The gene calls are TRBV27 and TRBJ2-7, with D possibly TRBD1 on 6 matching bases. CDR1 and CDR2 (germline): MNHEY, SMNVEV (reference sequence). The CDR3 contains 16 residues. The V end lost 3 bases, the J end lost 2 bases, and 17 bases lay between the germline ends. The DNA of the CDR3 is TGTGCCAGCAGTTTCCTCACGGGGCAGGGGACCTACGAGCAGTACTTC. This codes for CASSFLTGQGTYEQYF.

The genes are TRBV6-5 and TRBJ2-7, with unresolved D. This CDR3 has 11 amino acids. Trimming left V 4 bases short and J 6 bases short, with 7 bases between. From germline, CDR1 is MNHEY and CDR2 SVGAGI. The CDR3 nucleotides are TGTGCCAGCAGTTCCAACCGCGAGCAGTACTTC. Its protein product is CASSSNREQYF.

This chain joins TRBV29-1 and TRBJ1-3; TRBD1 matches 10 bases. The trim removed 7 bases at V and 0 bases at J, leaving 18 bases unmatched. Germline CDR1 and CDR2: SQVTM and ANQGSEA. CDR3 length: 19 residues. This chain's CDR3 is CSATAGWDRGFSSGNTIYF. In nucleotides, the CDR3 is TGCAGCGCGACCGCCGGGTGGGACAGGGGCTTCTCCTCTGGAAACACCATATATTTT.

The chain uses TRBV4-2 and TRBJ2-5; 8 nucleotides line up with TRBD2. After removal of 0 bases from V and 2 bases from J, the junction contained 5 bases not matched to a gene. CDR1 and CDR2 from the germline V gene are LGHNA and YNFKEQ. This CDR3 has 16 amino acids. The CDR3 sequence: CASSQERRGAQETQYF. The DNA of the CDR3 is TGTGCCAGCAGCCAAGAGCGGCGGGGGGCACAAGAGACCCAGTACTTC.

The chain combines TRBV4-2 with TRBJ1-5; maybe TRBD1 (5 bases). Germline loops: CDR1 LGHNA, CDR2 YNFKEQ. This CDR3 is built from 14 residues. V lost 0 bases to trimming and J lost 11 bases, with 14 bases between them. The CDR3: CASSQDRQGRAQHF. CDR3 sequence (DNA): TGTGCCAGCAGCCAAGATAGGCAGGGTAGGGCCCAGCATTTT.